The 3 T cell receptor beta chains given below trace back to one sample, sequenced in a study of blood T cell repertoires in COVID-19. Only in-frame clones appear in the TCRdb table, and some are missing; sequencing was by immunoSEQ multiplex PCR. Among 310,000 or so clones listed, around 87% were seen once. Input material: peripheral blood. These receptors all come from a man between 65 and 79 years old with acute or convalescent COVID-19.

The chain recombines TRBV27 with TRBJ2-4, with TRBD2 identical over 9 bases. The CDR3 runs 16 residues. The germline gives CDR1 MNHEY, CDR2 SMNVEV (reference sequence). With 2 bases clipped from V and 4 bases from J, the junction kept 6 bases outside the gene matches. Written as DNA, the CDR3 is TGTGCCAGCAGTTTAGTTAGCGGGGGCCGAAAAAACATTCAGTACTTC. Its protein is CASSLVSGGRKNIQYF.

The chain employs TRBV28 and TRBJ1-5; D is ambiguous. Germline V CDR1 and CDR2: MDHEN, SYDVKM. The ends were cut back, 5 bases at V and 1 base at J, with 9 bases in the middle. The CDR3 loop spans 14 amino acids. The CDR3 sequence: CASSPPGSNQPQHF. In DNA form, the CDR3 reads TGTGCCAGCAGTCCCCCGGGGAGCAATCAGCCCCAGCATTTT.

The J gene is TRBJ1-5, the V gene TRBV6-2 or TRBV6-3; 8 bases map to TRBD1. With 6 bases clipped from V and 1 base from J, the junction kept 14 bases outside the gene matches. Germline V lookup: CDR1 MNHEY, CDR2 SVGEGT. This CDR3 is 18 amino acids long. The CDR3 loop reads CASSPDRAPILSNQPQHF. As DNA, the CDR3 is TGTGCCAGCAGCCCGGACAGGGCGCCCATATTGAGCAATCAGCCCCAGCATTTT.